These 21 T cell receptor beta chains share one sample of origin, sequenced in a study of blood T cells in healthy people across ages. Sample-barcoded 5' priming and a J-beta primer mix drove a second PCR of about 6 to 12 cycles. TCRdb independently ran MiXCR on the 5' RACE reads; one entry per CDR3 protein. Here the sample spans around 1,600,000 distinct CDR3 sequences, 42% being singletons. The sequenced sample was blood. These receptors were collected from a woman aged 18-29 years in good health.

This chain uses TRBV4-1 with TRBJ1-2; a weak D match, TRBD1 (5 bases). This CDR3 is built from 15 residues. Germline V gene data show CDR1 as MGHRA and CDR2 as YSYEKL. V dropped 4 bases and J dropped 4 bases, with 16 bases sitting between them. The CDR3 DNA is TGCGCCAGCAGCCCAACCCTAGGGGTCGGCTATGGCTACACCTTC. This translates into CASSPTLGVGYGYTF.

A single count supports this clonotype. The chain recombines TRBV19 with TRBJ1-5, with TRBD1 as a possible D gene (5 bases). From germline, CDR1 is LNHDA and CDR2 SQIVND (reference sequence). Trimming removed 2 bases from V and 3 bases from J, with 17 bases in between. The CDR3 covers 17 residues. CDR3 sequence: CASSISSSGTINQPQHF. The CDR3 bases are TGTGCCAGTAGTATATCCTCCTCCGGGACGATCAATCAGCCCCAGCATTTT.

The rearrangement uses TRBV7-6 and TRBJ2-3; D is perhaps TRBD1 (6 bases). Germline V CDR1 and CDR2: SGHVS, FNYEAQ. V lost 5 bases, J lost 0 bases, and 12 bases lay in between. The CDR3 is made up of 15 amino acids. The CDR3 here is CASSTGQTSTDTQYF. The CDR3 nucleotides are TGTGCCAGCAGCACCGGACAGACTAGCACAGATACGCAGTATTTT.

The chain links TRBV20-1 to TRBJ2-5, with 10 bases lining up with TRBD2. The CDR3 runs 16 residues. The junction had 14 bases not matched to a gene; V was cut back by 6 bases and J by 4 bases. Per the germline V gene, CDR1 is DFQATT and CDR2 is SNEGSKA (reference sequence). The CDR3 loop is CSAAGLAGVFPETQYF. CDR3 nucleotide sequence: TGCAGTGCGGCGGGGCTAGCGGGAGTCTTTCCAGAGACCCAGTACTTC.

The chain joins TRBV7-9 to TRBJ1-2; D gene unclear. Trimming pared 8 bases from V and 4 bases from J, leaving 17 bases between. CDR1 SEHNR and CDR2 FQNEAQ come from the germline V gene (reference sequence). The CDR3 extends over 14 amino acids. In DNA, the CDR3 is TGTGCCAGCCTTCCGGTAAGGGAAAGCTATGGCTACACCTTC. Translation gives CASLPVRESYGYTF.

The chain joins TRBV2 to TRBJ2-2, with D possibly TRBD2 on 6 matching bases. Trimming removed 3 bases from V and 0 bases from J, with 17 bases in between. The CDR3 is made up of 18 amino acids. From germline, CDR1 is SNHLY and CDR2 FYNNEI. The CDR3 loop reads CASSDPTSSLPNTGELFF. The DNA of the CDR3 is TGTGCCAGCAGTGACCCCACTAGCAGCCTCCCGAACACCGGGGAGCTGTTTTTT.

The chain is built from TRBV7-9 and TRBJ1-2; D is perhaps TRBD1 (5 bases). CDR1 is SEHNR, CDR2 FQNEAQ, per germline (reference sequence). This CDR3 is built from 12 residues. V was trimmed by 5 bases and J by 7 bases, leaving 11 bases between them. This CDR3 reads CASSRGESGYTF. The DNA of the CDR3 is TGTGCCAGCAGCCGGGGGGAGAGTGGCTACACCTTC.

This clonotype appeared many times. At one end, the junction sequence differs from germline, possibly due to a read error. This chain links TRBV6-5 with TRBJ2-7; perhaps TRBD1 as D (6 bases). This CDR3 spans 13 amino acids. The germline CDR1 and CDR2 sequences are MNHEY and SVGAGI. CDR3 amino acids: CASSYFRGYEQYF. CDR3 bases: TGTGCCAGCAGCTACTTCAGGGGTTACGAGCAGTACTTC.

The chain uses TRBV5-6 and TRBJ2-1, with TRBD2 as a possible D gene (5 bases). Germline V gives CDR1 SGHDT, CDR2 YYEEEE. V lost 4 bases and J lost 7, with 15 bases in between. The CDR3 is made up of 14 amino acids. CDR3: CASSPGYQVNEQFF. The CDR3 DNA sequence: TGTGCCAGCAGCCCGGGGTACCAGGTAAATGAGCAGTTCTTC.

The chain joins TRBV29-1 to TRBJ2-1; D is unclear. Trimming removed 5 bases from V and 10 bases from J, with 18 bases in between. The germline CDR1 and CDR2 sequences are SQVTM and ANQGSEA. The CDR3 consists of 13 residues. The CDR3 spells CSVLPGSPREQFF. CDR3 bases: TGCAGCGTTCTTCCCGGGTCCCCCAGAGAGCAGTTCTTC.

About this clonotype itself: Germline is not matched at one junction end, which may reflect a read error. J is TRBJ2-7 and V is TRBV2, with D perhaps TRBD1 or TRBD2 (6 bases each). The CDR3 sequence is 11 residues long. Germline CDR1 and CDR2: SNHLY and FYNNEI. CDR3 nucleotide sequence: TGTGCCAGCAGGAGGGGGGTCACGACGGACTTC. Amino acids: CASRRGVTTDF.

V and J are TRBV2 and TRBJ2-7; tentatively, D is TRBD1 (6 bases). Per the germline V gene, CDR1 is SNHLY and CDR2 is FYNNEI. This CDR3 has 12 amino acids. Trimming shortened V by 6 bases and J by 6 bases, and 12 bases separated the two germline ends. The chain's CDR3 is CASRGRGFEQYF. The CDR3 DNA reads TGTGCCAGCAGGGGCAGGGGCTTCGAGCAGTACTTC.

The sample holds a few counts of this clonotype. A read error may produce the germline difference seen at one junction end. J is TRBJ2-1 and V is TRBV7-7; TRBD2 might be the D (5 bases). Germline assignment: CDR1 SSHAT and CDR2 FNYEAQ (reference sequence). The CDR3 covers 18 residues. This CDR3 reads CASRAPSPPGISSYEQFF. CDR3 nucleotide sequence: TGTGCTAGCAGAGCTCCCTCCCCGCCGGGAATATCGAGTTATGAGCAGTTCTTC.

This clonotype was detected a few times. The V call is TRBV20-1, the J call TRBJ2-1; TRBD2 agrees at 7 bases. Germline CDR1 is DFQATT and CDR2 is SNEGSKA (reference sequence). The CDR3 sequence is 14 residues long. V lost 1 base to trimming and J lost 15 bases; unmatched junction nucleotides: 15. The CDR3 DNA reads TGCAGTGCTAGAGGGACGCATTCGGCGGGAGAGTCGTTCTTC. Protein: CSARGTHSAGESFF.

This clonotype has only a few counts. V is TRBV6-5 and J is TRBJ1-1, with 9 nucleotides matching TRBD1. J was trimmed by 7 bases and V by 4 bases; bases with no gene match: 19. The CDR3 totals 18 residues. Germline loops: CDR1 MNHEY, CDR2 SVGAGI. The CDR3 is CASSSFGQGSPPDYEAFF. In nucleotides, the CDR3 is TGTGCCAGCAGTTCCTTCGGACAGGGGTCACCTCCCGACTATGAAGCTTTCTTT.

The V and J genes are TRBV29-1 and TRBJ1-1; tentative D call: TRBD1 (6 bases). The CDR3 has 12 residues. V was shortened by 6 bases and J by 3 bases, with 11 bases between the two germline ends. From germline, CDR1 is SQVTM and CDR2 ANQGSEA. CDR3 residues: CSVNRADTEAFF. CDR3 nucleotide sequence: TGCAGCGTCAACAGGGCGGACACTGAAGCTTTCTTT.

The table lists this clonotype with a few counts. The chain carries TRBV6-5 and TRBJ2-3; perhaps TRBD2 as D (5 bases). V shed 1 base and J shed 0 bases, with 8 bases lying between them. CDR3 length: 15 amino acids. The germline V gene has CDR1 MNHEY and CDR2 SVGAGI. The CDR3 DNA reads TGTGCCAGCAGTTACTTACGGGGTAGCACAGATACGCAGTATTTT. Translated: CASSYLRGSTDTQYF.

In its sample, this clonotype was seen a few times. V usage is TRBV27 and J usage is TRBJ1-6, with D unclear. V was clipped by 5 bases and J by 1 base, with 9 bases between them. CDR3 length: 15 amino acids. Germline values: CDR1 MNHEY, CDR2 SMNVEV (reference sequence). This CDR3 reads CASSGLGSYNSPLHF. The CDR3 region has the DNA TGTGCCAGCAGTGGCCTGGGGTCCTATAATTCACCCCTCCACTTT.

The rearrangement joins TRBV20-1 to TRBJ2-1, with 9 bases lining up with TRBD1. Losses at the gene ends were 5 bases for V and 5 bases for J; bases not matched to a gene: 10. The CDR3 runs to 15 residues. CDR1 and CDR2 from the germline V gene are DFQATT and SNEGSKA (reference sequence). DNA for the CDR3: TGCAGTGCTGTTCCCCCGGGACAGGGCAACAATGAGCAGTTCTTC. Translating gives CSAVPPGQGNNEQFF.

This clonotype has a count of ten or more. The rearrangement links TRBV5-1 to TRBJ2-1; 12 bases match TRBD2. The CDR3 sequence is 15 residues long. CDR1 is SGHRS, CDR2 YFSETQ, per germline. The V gene end was trimmed by 5 bases and the J gene end by 5 bases; junction bases not matched to a gene: 5. The DNA for the CDR3 is TGCGCCAGCAGTTATCTAGCGGGGGGGGACAATGAGCAGTTCTTC. Translated, it gives CASSYLAGGDNEQFF.

V and J are TRBV10-3 and TRBJ1-4; D is unclear. CDR1 ENHRY and CDR2 SYGVKD come from the germline V gene. The CDR3 consists of 15 residues. With 3 bases removed from V and 3 bases from J, the gap between germline ends came to 11 bases. Here the CDR3 reads CAISDSPGSNEKLFF. CDR3 DNA: TGTGCCATCAGTGATAGTCCAGGATCTAATGAAAAACTGTTTTTT.